Following are 5 T cell receptor beta chains from one sample sequenced in a study of control samples from healthy donors and cancer patients. The assay was immunoSEQ multiplex PCR, and TCRdb's table has in-frame clones only and misses some. Here the sample spans 150,000 to 200,000 clones, about 94% being singletons. The sequencing sample was made of blood. These receptors were taken from a woman younger than 45 in good health.

The chain combines TRBV28 with TRBJ2-7; D possibly corresponds to TRBD2 (5 bases). Between the trimmed V and J ends, which lost 7 bases and 4 bases, there was a span of 11 bases. The CDR3 has 12 amino acids. The germline gives CDR1 MDHEN, CDR2 SYDVKM. The CDR3 nucleotides read TGTGCCAGCAAAAGGGCGGGTTACGAGCAGTACTTC. It specifies CASKRAGYEQYF.

The chain uses TRBV7-9 and TRBJ2-6, with D uncertain. The V end lost 4 bases, the J end lost 1 base, and 14 bases lay between the germline ends. The CDR3 sequence is 17 residues long. Per germline, CDR1 SEHNR and CDR2 FQNEAQ (reference sequence). The CDR3 region is CASSWGSPLSGANVLTF. Written as DNA, the CDR3 is TGTGCCAGCAGCTGGGGATCGCCCTTGTCTGGGGCCAACGTCCTGACTTTC.

This CDR3 is CASSEFTRVSNQPQHF. The DNA for the CDR3 is TGTGCCAGCAGTGAATTTACAAGGGTTAGCAATCAGCCCCAGCATTTT. V gene TRBV6-1 combines with J gene TRBJ1-5; unclear D gene. This CDR3 comprises 16 residues. CDR1 and CDR2 (germline): MNHNS, SASEGT. Trimming cost V 2 bases and J 0 bases, with 11 bases left between them.

The rearrangement links TRBV5-1 to TRBJ2-2; D not certain. Deletions cut 7 bases from V and 1 base from J, with 5 bases between. Germline V CDR1 and CDR2: SGHRS, YFSETQ. This CDR3 has 12 residues. In nucleotides, the CDR3 is TGCGCCAGCGGAGAGAACACCGGGGAGCTGTTTTTT. Translated: CASGENTGELFF.

This clone was detected a few times. The V gene is TRBV19, the J gene TRBJ2-1; the match to TRBD1 covers 11 bases. The CDR3 contains 18 residues. The junction had 11 bases not matched to a gene; V was cut back by 3 bases and J by 4 bases. Germline V gene sequence: CDR1 LNHDA, CDR2 SQIVND (reference sequence). The CDR3 region has the DNA TGTGCCAGTAGTATGGGTTTCCGGACAGGGGGCGCTTACAATGAGCAGTTCTTC. As protein: CASSMGFRTGGAYNEQFF.